Included here is one T cell receptor (beta chain) sequence, with context. Some clones are missing from TCRdb's copy, which holds only in-frame ones; the method was immunoSEQ multiplex PCR. The table lists some 150,000 clones, approximately 90% of them singletons. The data originate from a study of blood T cell repertoires in COVID-19. Between the trimmed V and J ends, which lost 6 bases and 6 bases, there was a span of 18 bases. The CDR3 spans 15 residues. CDR1 and CDR2 (germline): MGHDK, SYGVNS. The clonotype was recovered from a woman in her thirties or forties with acute or convalescent COVID-19. The specimen was peripheral blood. V gene TRBV25-1 combines with J gene TRBJ2-1, with D possibly TRBD2 on 6 matching bases. CDR3 amino acids: CASSEGWGEINEQFF. DNA of the CDR3: TGTGCCAGCAGCGAAGGGTGGGGGGAGATCAATGAGCAGTTCTTC.